This T cell receptor (beta chain) was recovered during a study of T cells in Graves' hyperthyroidism and ophthalmopathy (dated by TCRdb to 2018 to 2020). Turning to the overall study: Peripheral blood samples were taken at the time of initial diagnosis, prior to any treatment. To identify distinguishing TCR V-J signatures, a discovery cohort of around 98 patients was used, comprising some 45 with Graves' ophthalmopathy and around 57 with stable Graves' hyperthyroidism. An independent validation cohort of around 19 hyperthyroidism patients and roughly 16 patients who later progressed to ophthalmopathy tested prospective prediction of ophthalmopathy. For training and testing, the 100 or so patients in the discovery cohort were randomly divided in a 7:3 ratio. In addition, the study compared T-cell repertoires in thyroid tissue and in blood from roughly 6 Graves' hyperthyroidism patients. After sampling, hyperthyroidism patients received methimazole starting at 30 mg daily, and ophthalmopathy patients received high-dose intravenous methylprednisolone. The paper reports TCR Vbeta CDR3 sequencing of approximately 140 peripheral blood samples: around 45 ophthalmopathy, 70 to 85 hyperthyroidism and around 17 progressor patients. What the work shows at the level of the full study, not this receptor alone: In cross-validation, a model built on a 13 V-J signature told ophthalmopathy apart from stable hyperthyroidism with 87.88% sensitivity and about 81% specificity, and in testing the same model reached 80%/75%. No statistical method was used to fix the sample size in advance, and group allocation was not hidden from the investigators. Blood samples also contained most of the expanded thyroid clonotypes (frequency above 0.001), which suggests that blood repertoires may reflect thyroid immune responses. In validation, progression to ophthalmopathy was predicted by the model with around 70% sensitivity and just over 72% specificity, a median of roughly 6.4 months before onset.

This clonotype has a count of ten or more. Its cognate antigen has yet to be identified. Within one base of it there is no much larger clone, and no base qualities were kept. Graves' hyperthyroidism was defined as stable when no progression to ophthalmopathy occurred over 18 months of follow-up. Hyperthyroidism patients were aged 18 to 65 years and newly diagnosed, with disease duration of less than 2 months. The study excluded patients with uncontrolled infections, other autoimmune diseases, pregnancy or lactation. Clinical symptoms, serum thyroxine and TRAb, thyroid ultrasound, and orbital computed tomography formed the basis for the diagnoses. PBMCs were separated from roughly 9.3 ml of fresh peripheral blood using Ficoll-Paque density gradient centrifugation. Total RNA was extracted using Trizol reagent, and RNA quality was assessed on an Agilent 2100 Bioanalyzer. The TCR beta CDR3 regions were amplified from the RNA transcripts. For the first round of RT-PCR on the TCR CDR3, the HTBI primer set was used together with the Qiagen OneStep RT-PCR kit. A second multiplex PCR round built the libraries, followed by size selection and purification. Sequencing of the libraries was done on an Illumina HiSeq2000 using paired-end 100 bp reads. Turning to the authors' computational methods: Raw data were processed with SOAPnuke, discarding reads with adapters, uncalled bases, mean Phred below 15, or no exact constant-primer or identifier match. High-quality paired reads were merged with COPE v1.2.5, and unique nucleotide sequences were defined as clonotypes. MiTCR v1.1 was used to align the clonotypes against IMGT TRBV, TRBD and TRBJ reference segments. The analysis was restricted to V-J combinations with a frequency above 0.0001, which together covered approximately 99% of the repertoires. A TCS score was defined as the ratio between F50 (clonal expansion) and ExV (chaos), using BLOSUM62-based TCRdist between CDR3 peptides within each V-J. Welch's t-statistics and random forest reduced several hundred V-J features to under 15, which were used in a naive Bayes classifier (R e1071). The public reads were reprocessed in TCRdb via fastp at Q25 and MiXCR, keeping in-frame beta chains. For every CDR3 protein sequence, its rows merge into one entry that carries the most common genes and DNA. The authors' filters were not applied to this entry. The sample table holds around 300,000 distinct CDR3 sequences, of which approximately 15% were seen once. Clones ranked in the top ten supply about 26% of the sample.

Sequences MDHEN (CDR1) and SYDVKM (CDR2) are obtained from the germline V gene. Counted from cysteine to phenylalanine, this CDR3 has 13 amino acids. The retained sequence is limited to the CDR3, 39 bases, with the frame set at the first base. V is shortened by 3 bases, J by 3 bases, and the region joining them spans 8 bases. Input material: blood. The TCR comes from a woman aged 25-40 years with Graves' hyperthyroidism. The sequence is built from TRBV28 and TRBJ2-5; no D gene can be assigned with confidence. For the CDR3, the sequence is CASSFLVEETQYF. The DNA reads TGTGCCAGCAGTTTTCTCGTCGAAGAGACCCAGTACTTC.